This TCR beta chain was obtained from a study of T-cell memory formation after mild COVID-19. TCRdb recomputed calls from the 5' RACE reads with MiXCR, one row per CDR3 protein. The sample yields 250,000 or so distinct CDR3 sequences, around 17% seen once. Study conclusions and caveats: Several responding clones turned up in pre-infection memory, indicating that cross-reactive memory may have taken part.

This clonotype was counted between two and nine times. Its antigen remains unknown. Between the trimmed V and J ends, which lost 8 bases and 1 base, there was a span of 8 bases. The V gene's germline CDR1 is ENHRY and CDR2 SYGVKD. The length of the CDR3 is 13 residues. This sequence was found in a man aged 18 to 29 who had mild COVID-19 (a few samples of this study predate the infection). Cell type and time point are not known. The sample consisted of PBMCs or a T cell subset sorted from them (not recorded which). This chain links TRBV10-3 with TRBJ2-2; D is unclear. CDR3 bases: TGTGCCATCCCATGGAAGAACACCGGGGAGCTGTTTTTT. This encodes CAIPWKNTGELFF.